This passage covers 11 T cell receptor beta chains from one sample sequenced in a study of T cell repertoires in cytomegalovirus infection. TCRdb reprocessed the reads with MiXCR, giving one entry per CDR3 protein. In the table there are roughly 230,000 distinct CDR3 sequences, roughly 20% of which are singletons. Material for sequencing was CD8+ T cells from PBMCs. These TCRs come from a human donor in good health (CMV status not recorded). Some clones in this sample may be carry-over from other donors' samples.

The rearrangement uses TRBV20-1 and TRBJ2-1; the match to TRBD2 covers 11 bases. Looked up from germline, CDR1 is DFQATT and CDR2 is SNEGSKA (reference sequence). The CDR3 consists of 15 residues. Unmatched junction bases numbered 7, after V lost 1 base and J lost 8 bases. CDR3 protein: CSARVAGGPVYEQFF. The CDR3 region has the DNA TGCAGTGCTAGAGTAGCGGGGGGGCCGGTTTATGAGCAGTTCTTC.

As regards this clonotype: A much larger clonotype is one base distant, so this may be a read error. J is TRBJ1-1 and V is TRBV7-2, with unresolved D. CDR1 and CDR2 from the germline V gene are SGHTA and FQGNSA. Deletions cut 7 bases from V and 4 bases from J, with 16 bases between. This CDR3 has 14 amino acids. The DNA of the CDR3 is TGTGCCAGCACCCCTCGGAGTGCGAGCACTGAAGCTTTCTTT. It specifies CASTPRSASTEAFF.

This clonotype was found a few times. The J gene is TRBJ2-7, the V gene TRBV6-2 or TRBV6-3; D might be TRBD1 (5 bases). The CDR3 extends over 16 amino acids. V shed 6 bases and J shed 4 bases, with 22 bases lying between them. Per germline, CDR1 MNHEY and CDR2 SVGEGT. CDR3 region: CASSSSLGHGFYEQYF. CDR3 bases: TGTGCCAGCAGCAGTTCTCTTGGACACGGCTTTTACGAGCAGTACTTC.

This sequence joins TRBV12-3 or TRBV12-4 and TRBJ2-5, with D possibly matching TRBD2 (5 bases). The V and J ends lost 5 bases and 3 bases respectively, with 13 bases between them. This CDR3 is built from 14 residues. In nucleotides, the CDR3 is TGTGCCAGCAGTCCGACGGACGGGGAAGAGACCCAGTACTTC. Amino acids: CASSPTDGEETQYF.

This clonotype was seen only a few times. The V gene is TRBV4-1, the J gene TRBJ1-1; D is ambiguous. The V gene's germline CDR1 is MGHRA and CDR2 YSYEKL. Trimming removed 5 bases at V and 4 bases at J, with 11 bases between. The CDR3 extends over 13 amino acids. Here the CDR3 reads CASSARPGTEAFF. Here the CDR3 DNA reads TGCGCCAGCAGCGCCCGCCCCGGCACTGAAGCTTTCTTT.

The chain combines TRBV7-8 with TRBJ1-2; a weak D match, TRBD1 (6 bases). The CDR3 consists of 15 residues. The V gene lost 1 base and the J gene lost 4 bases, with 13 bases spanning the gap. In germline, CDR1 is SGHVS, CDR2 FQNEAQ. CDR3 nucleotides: TGTGCCAGCAGCTTAGGTCAGGGGACCTTCTATGGCTACACCTTC. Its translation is CASSLGQGTFYGYTF.

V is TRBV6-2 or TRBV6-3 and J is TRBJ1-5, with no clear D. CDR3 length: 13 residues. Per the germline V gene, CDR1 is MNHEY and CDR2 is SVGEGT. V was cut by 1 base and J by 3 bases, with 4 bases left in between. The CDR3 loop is CASSYWTNQPQHF. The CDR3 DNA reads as TGTGCCAGCAGTTACTGGACCAATCAGCCCCAGCATTTT.

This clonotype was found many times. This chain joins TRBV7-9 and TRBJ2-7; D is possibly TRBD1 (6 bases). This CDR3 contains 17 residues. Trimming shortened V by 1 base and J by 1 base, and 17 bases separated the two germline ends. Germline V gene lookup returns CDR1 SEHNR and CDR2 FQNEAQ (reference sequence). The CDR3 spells CASSLEGKAGDSYEQYF. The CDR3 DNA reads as TGTGCCAGCAGCTTAGAGGGGAAGGCAGGGGATTCCTACGAGCAGTACTTC. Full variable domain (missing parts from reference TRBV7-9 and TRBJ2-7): DTGVSQNPRHKITKRGQNVTFRCDPISEHNRLYWYRQTLGQGPEFLTYFQNEAQLEKSRLLSDRFSAERPKGSFSTLEIQRTEQGDSAMYLCASSLEGKAGDSYEQYFGPGTRLTVT.

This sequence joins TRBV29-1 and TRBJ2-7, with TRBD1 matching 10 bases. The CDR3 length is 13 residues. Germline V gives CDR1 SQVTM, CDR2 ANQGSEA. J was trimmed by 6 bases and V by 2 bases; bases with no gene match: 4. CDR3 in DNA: TGCAGCGTTGAAACGGGACAGGGGATCGAGCAGTACTTC. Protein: CSVETGQGIEQYF.

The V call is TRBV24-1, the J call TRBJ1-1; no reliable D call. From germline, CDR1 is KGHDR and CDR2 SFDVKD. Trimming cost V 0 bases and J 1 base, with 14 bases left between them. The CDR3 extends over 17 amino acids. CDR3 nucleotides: TGTGCCACCAGTGATTTGGGAGAACCCCAAGGGAACACTGAAGCTTTCTTT. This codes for CATSDLGEPQGNTEAFF.

This CDR3 reads CASSEGRGGQPQHF. Written as DNA, the CDR3 is TGTGCCAGCAGTGAAGGCAGGGGCGGGCAGCCCCAGCATTTT. The J gene is TRBJ1-5, the V gene TRBV2; possible D gene TRBD1, 6 bases. The CDR3 extends over 14 amino acids. V lost 1 base to trimming and J lost 7 bases, with 11 bases between them. The germline V gene encodes CDR1 SNHLY and CDR2 FYNNEI.